This TCR beta chain was sequenced for a study of cytomegalovirus exposure and HLA in healthy donors (dated by TCRdb to the late 2010s). About the full investigation: An earlier analysis of about 560 of the donors reported 276 Gb of sequence data and 117 million unique TCR beta sequences obtained from some 200 million T cells. Class I and class II HLA loci were covered by the typing at four-digit resolution. Every repertoire in the discovery cohort had been generated on one and the same sequencing platform. Several DR-DQ haplotypes were treated as single units for association and clustering because of strong linkage in the cohort. To decide whether each TCR beta V gene segment behaved as functional or pseudogenic, an earlier analysis of approximately 620 of the donors relied on high-throughput TCR beta sequencing. To predict cytomegalovirus infection status, the study combined high-throughput TCR immunosequencing, statistical association of individual TCRs with disease status, and machine learning. In the later analysis, no new phenotypic data were used to find candidate immune exposures; instead, reliance was placed on TCR beta sequences and their occurrence across donors. Of the roughly 400 genotyped donors, less than 85% were placed in the genetic ancestry cluster associated with self-reported Caucasian donors. The study profiled the T cell repertoires of 666 subjects by immunosequencing and related them to cytomegalovirus serostatus. Around 330 gigabases of sequencing data and 70 million to 95 million unique TCR sequences made up an early release that covered 500 to 650 HLA-typed donors. A later analysis re-examined previously published TCR beta repertoires from more than 650 donors and added high-resolution HLA genotyping to investigate patterns of TCR occurrence. In a later genetic analysis, genome-wide SNP genotypes for 398 of the 666 donors were used, and that subset was treated as a discovery cohort. The number of donors typed differed by locus, with about 629-640 for A, B, C, DRB1 and DQB1, 522 for DQA1, 600 to 610 for DPA1, and around 430 for DPB1. Donor age, sex, ethnicity and CMV serostatus were collected together with the repertoire data. Besides the first cohort of hundreds of subjects, a separate validation cohort made up of over 95 different subjects was used. Across roughly 420 genotyped donors of the cohort, an average of about 240,000 unique TCR beta nucleotide sequences per donor were sequenced, and approximately 17% of those sequences were non-productive. The study aimed to test whether signatures of past pathogen exposure could be identified by cataloging public T cell receptors.

Points on this clone: The target of this receptor is not known. The sample holds no much larger clone one base away, and base qualities are not on file.

Library construction relied on the immunoSEQ multiplex PCR assay. The multiplex PCR relied on a mix of 60 forward primers for TCR Vbeta segments and 13 reverse primers for TCR Jbeta segments. The CDR3 region of rearranged TCR beta genes was amplified from genomic DNA by a multiplex PCR assay. The amplified TCR beta libraries were sequenced on the Illumina HiSeq System as 87-base-pair reads. Regarding the original processing steps: Across the 670 or so repertoires, a later analysis counted some 81 million unique TCR beta chains, approximately 12 million of which were shared by at least two donors. Raw reads were error-corrected and collapsed into unique sequences by a nearest-neighbor algorithm in which closely related sequences were merged to remove PCR and sequencing errors. To assign V, D and J gene segments, CDR3 sequences were aligned to IMGT reference sequences. For a sequence to be retained, a match of at least six nucleotides was required to both a V gene segment and a J gene segment. Rearrangements were classified as productive when the CDR3 lacked stop codons and remained in frame with V and J, and all other rearrangements were classified as non-productive. Following IMGT convention, CDR3 was defined as the stretch from the second conserved V-encoded cysteine to the conserved J-encoded phenylalanine. The earlier analysis of a few hundred of the donors excluded sequences that lacked an unambiguous match to a single V gene segment. In an earlier analysis of some 590 of the donors, V segments were called functional above 56.7% productive rearrangements and were called segregating when the between-donor standard deviation exceeded 5%. To diagnose cytomegalovirus status from the catalog of TCR beta chain sequences, a statistical classification framework was built. In a later analysis, TCR nucleotide sequences were compared against IMGT/GENE-DB human TR gene sequences so that V and J genes could be assigned. The TCRdist pipeline was used in a later analysis to assign CDR3 sequences and most-parsimonious VDJ recombination scenarios. In a later analysis, every TCR beta chain was defined by the combination of its CDR3 amino acid sequence and its V-gene family, and reads without a unique V-gene family were dropped. To address suspected cross-contamination and a sequencing artifact, a later analysis removed several hundred highly shared, low-generation-probability nucleotide sequences. A later analysis calculated a clonal expansion index for each public chain from normalized within-repertoire ranks of inferred template counts. In a later analysis, generation probabilities were computed using a VDJ recombination model fitted to out-of-frame rearrangements, and the results were checked against IGoR. Hypergeometric tests were used in a later analysis to score TCR-TCR, TCR-HLA and TCR-CMV co-occurrence, with a repertoire-size bias correction applied to the TCR pairs. A later analysis estimated false discovery rates by permuting HLA or CMV assignments 20 times. A later analysis grouped co-occurring TCRs with DBSCAN, adding TCRdist sequence similarity when clustering within HLA-allele-positive subsets. Repertoires with fewer than 30,000 or more than 120,000 public chains were left out of co-occurrence clustering, as were five repertoires with anomalous nucleotide sharing. TCRdb limited this immuneACCESS table to in-frame rearrangements with V and J called. A share of clones is missing; checked studies link under half to unresolved V genes, and the rest is unexplained. The DNA was the basis for D and trimming; V, J and clone size are from that table. This sample holds some 150,000 clones; almost 80% were observed only once. The ten top clones hold over 1% of the sample.

In total, over 600 healthy bone marrow donors made up the cohort. At the time of sampling, every cohort member was nominally healthy, though immune exposures that went unrecorded were likely present. The donor was CMV seronegative and was included in the group of 352 seronegative cohort members. Every donor gave a peripheral blood sample, and the peripheral blood mononuclear cells from that sample were used for TCR beta sequencing. The Qiagen DNeasy Blood Extraction Kit was used to extract genomic DNA from the blood cell samples. Points the paper makes about the study in general: Roughly 17 rarely observed V segments, including chromosome 9 orphons, were excluded from the earlier analysis of just under 600 of the donors because counts were too low. While some public TCRs were present in many individuals, most TCR sequences turned up only very rarely across donors. According to a later analysis, parvovirus B19, influenza, CMV and Epstein-Barr virus appeared linked to several top co-occurrence clusters. Correlated functional status among segregating V segments might be attributable to linkage disequilibrium, but an unknown experimental factor could not be ruled out. In a later analysis, HLA-associated TCR beta chains were found to be more clonally expanded and to have lower generation probabilities than equally common non-associated chains. In a later analysis, the rate of TCR association differed among HLA loci, with DRB1 alleles having the most associated TCRs and HLA-C alleles having the fewest. According to a later analysis, most CMV-associated TCR beta chains appeared to be HLA-restricted, and the HLA associations seemed to be driven largely by CMV exposure. In a later analysis, some 17,000 TCR beta sequences were associated with specific HLA alleles at a false discovery rate of 0.05. The study listed 170 or so TCR beta chains as associated with cytomegalovirus. Compared with the 666-donor mean, donors in an Asian-associated ancestry cluster had fewer N-insertions in productive TCRs, according to a later genetic analysis. Assigning TCR associations to individual alleles was difficult when HLA alleles, especially DR and DQ, strongly co-occurred. Cytomegalovirus status was reported to be diagnosed by the classifier with high specificity and sensitivity in both the original and validation cohorts. In an earlier analysis of some 500 of the donors, most TCR beta V segments appeared in productive rearrangements about 87% or about 30% of the time, broadly matching IMGT annotations. Sequencing depth was assumed to be roughly uniform across donors in the presence/absence analyses, though that assumption may not hold. HLA typing was unavailable for some donors at each locus, so association tests used only the typed subset. A later genetic analysis associated a missense DCLRE1C variant with V-gene and J-gene trimming of TCR beta chains, and an independent cohort replicated the association. Only TCR beta chains were sequenced in this cohort, and the absence of alpha or paired-chain data limited detectable features. Some IMGT-functional V segments, including TRBV6-2 and TRBV6-3, could not be told apart with the 87-base-pair reads, so those segments were excluded. A few of the identified cytomegalovirus-associated TCR beta chains were confirmed in vitro to be specific for cytomegalovirus antigens. A further reported finding was that TCR beta sequences accurately predicted the HLA-A and HLA-B alleles for most subjects in the first cohort. A group of highly shared sequence variants was considered likely to be a technical artifact of the sequencing pipeline. For the cohort, immune exposure information was limited to CMV serostatus. According to the authors, the approach could potentially be generalized to other disease states and immunological phenotypes.

Counted from cysteine to phenylalanine, this CDR3 has 16 amino acids. The sequence is cut down to CDR3 DNA, 48 bases in frame from base 1. Sequences MNHEY (CDR1) and SMNVEV (CDR2) are obtained from the germline V gene (reference sequence). Trimming leaves V shorter by 5 bases and J shorter by 7 bases, with the junction holding 17 bases beyond the gene matches. Material for sequencing was PBMCs. The chain links TRBV27 with TRBJ2-7; 7 bases in the junction line up with TRBD1. The receptor comes from a woman aged 50 to 60 in good health and CMV-seronegative. The CDR3 corresponds to CASSLPPGTGAREQYF. At the DNA level, the sequence is TGTGCCAGCAGTCTCCCGCCCGGTACAGGGGCGAGGGAGCAGTACTTC.